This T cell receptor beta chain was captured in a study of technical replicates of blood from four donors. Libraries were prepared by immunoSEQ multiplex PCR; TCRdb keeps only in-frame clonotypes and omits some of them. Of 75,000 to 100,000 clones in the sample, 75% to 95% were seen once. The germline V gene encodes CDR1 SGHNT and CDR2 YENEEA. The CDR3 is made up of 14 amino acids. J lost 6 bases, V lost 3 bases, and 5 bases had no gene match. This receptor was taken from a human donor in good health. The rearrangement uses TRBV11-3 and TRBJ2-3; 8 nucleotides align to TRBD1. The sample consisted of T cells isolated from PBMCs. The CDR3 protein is CASSFGQGGDTQYF. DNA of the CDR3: TGTGCCAGCAGCTTCGGACAGGGTGGCGATACGCAGTATTTT.